A selection of T cell receptor beta chains follows, all from one sample in a study of blood T cell repertoires in COVID-19. Assay used: immunoSEQ multiplex PCR; TCRdb lists only in-frame clones, some missing. The sample includes 50,000 to 85,000 clones, roughly 82% of them seen just once. Specimen: peripheral blood. The source is a man in his 60s with acute or convalescent COVID-19. The CDR3 runs from the conserved cysteine through the conserved F or W. The order of the fields is V gene, J gene, clone size, D gene, CDR3 protein, CDR3 DNA. The D gene is left open where the match is weak. Size is stated for part of the rows, as once, few or many counts, or as a class when the clone is expanded.

V gene: TRBV4-3
J gene: TRBJ1-1
clone size: NA
D gene: NA
CDR3 protein: CASSQVMNTEAFF
CDR3 DNA: TGCGCCAGCAGCCAAGTTATGAACACTGAAGCTTTCTTT

V gene: TRBV25-1
J gene: TRBJ1-1
clone size: NA
D gene: TRBD1
CDR3 protein: CASRGTGGTEAFF
CDR3 DNA: TGTGCCAGCAGGGGGACAGGTGGGACTGAAGCTTTCTTT

V gene: TRBV3-1/TRBV3-2
J gene: TRBJ1-5
clone size: NA
D gene: TRBD1
CDR3 protein: CASSQEWGQCQPQHF
CDR3 DNA: TGTGCCAGCAGCCAAGAATGGGGACAGTGTCAGCCCCAGCATTTT

V gene: TRBV30
J gene: TRBJ1-6
clone size: NA
D gene: NA
CDR3 protein: CAWRGQGSSYNSPLHF
CDR3 DNA: TGTGCCTGGAGGGGGCAGGGGAGCTCCTATAATTCACCCCTCCACTTT

V gene: TRBV28
J gene: TRBJ2-7
clone size: NA
D gene: NA
CDR3 protein: CASSLTGRAYEQYF
CDR3 DNA: TGTGCCAGCAGTTTAACCGGCAGGGCCTACGAGCAGTACTTC

V gene: TRBV5-5
J gene: TRBJ1-4
clone size: once
D gene: NA
CDR3 protein: CASSFLGSYNEKLFF
CDR3 DNA: TGTGCCAGCAGCTTTCTAGGGAGCTATAATGAAAAACTGTTTTTT

V gene: TRBV18
J gene: TRBJ2-7
clone size: NA
D gene: NA
CDR3 protein: CASSPNRQDQSSEQYF
CDR3 DNA: TGTGCCAGCTCACCAAATCGTCAGGATCAGTCAAGCGAGCAGTACTTC

V gene: TRBV6-2/TRBV6-3
J gene: TRBJ1-1
clone size: NA
D gene: TRBD1
CDR3 protein: CASSRNTGGHTEAFF
CDR3 DNA: TGTGCCAGCAGCCGGAACACAGGGGGACACACTGAAGCTTTCTTT

V gene: TRBV5-4
J gene: TRBJ1-2
clone size: few
D gene: NA
CDR3 protein: CASSPEPEIYGYTF
CDR3 DNA: TGTGCCAGCAGCCCGGAGCCAGAAATTTATGGCTACACCTTC

V gene: TRBV12-3/TRBV12-4
J gene: TRBJ1-1
clone size: NA
D gene: NA
CDR3 protein: CASSFQGGTEAFF
CDR3 DNA: TGTGCCAGCAGTTTCCAGGGCGGAACTGAAGCTTTCTTT

V gene: TRBV29-1
J gene: TRBJ1-2
clone size: NA
D gene: NA
CDR3 protein: CSVVSANYGYTF
CDR3 DNA: TGCAGCGTTGTCTCAGCTAACTATGGCTACACCTTC

V gene: TRBV27
J gene: TRBJ2-3
clone size: NA
D gene: TRBD1
CDR3 protein: CASSPGQGTATDTQYF
CDR3 DNA: TGTGCCAGCAGTCCAGGACAGGGAACGGCCACAGATACGCAGTATTTT

V gene: TRBV21-1
J gene: TRBJ2-4
clone size: NA
D gene: NA
CDR3 protein: CASSELSRDRGLEYAKNIQYF
CDR3 DNA: TGTGCCAGCAGCGAACTATCCCGGGACAGGGGGCTCGAATACGCCAAAAACATTCAGTACTTC

V gene: TRBV6-2/TRBV6-3
J gene: TRBJ2-3
clone size: NA
D gene: TRBD1
CDR3 protein: CASSKGQGIDTQYF
CDR3 DNA: TGTGCCAGCAGTAAGGGACAGGGGATAGATACGCAGTATTTT

V gene: TRBV5-1
J gene: TRBJ2-5
clone size: NA
D gene: NA
CDR3 protein: CASSLQGGSETQYF
CDR3 DNA: TGCGCCAGCAGCTTACAGGGCGGGTCGGAGACCCAGTACTTC

V gene: TRBV6-1
J gene: TRBJ1-5
clone size: NA
D gene: NA
CDR3 protein: CASSSGVSNQPQHF
CDR3 DNA: TGTGCCAGCAGTTCAGGGGTGTCCAATCAGCCCCAGCATTTT

V gene: TRBV29-1
J gene: TRBJ2-2
clone size: NA
D gene: TRBD1
CDR3 protein: CSGNRGRGELFF
CDR3 DNA: TGCAGCGGGAACAGGGGGAGGGGGGAGCTGTTTTTT

V gene: TRBV5-1
J gene: TRBJ1-1
clone size: once
D gene: TRBD1
CDR3 protein: CASSPLRQGGNTEAFF
CDR3 DNA: TGCGCCAGCAGCCCCCTCCGTCAGGGGGGCAACACTGAAGCTTTCTTT

V gene: TRBV6-5
J gene: TRBJ2-5
clone size: NA
D gene: NA
CDR3 protein: CASIGRAGETQYF
CDR3 DNA: TGTGCCAGCATTGGCAGGGCAGGAGAGACCCAGTACTTC

V gene: TRBV4-3
J gene: TRBJ1-5
clone size: NA
D gene: NA
CDR3 protein: CASTEREEVGNQPQHF
CDR3 DNA: TGCGCCAGCACCGAAAGGGAGGAGGTAGGCAATCAGCCCCAGCATTTT

V gene: TRBV7-9
J gene: TRBJ2-1
clone size: NA
D gene: TRBD2
CDR3 protein: CASSLKSLAGIWDEQFF
CDR3 DNA: TGTGCCAGCAGCTTAAAAAGCCTAGCGGGGATCTGGGATGAGCAGTTCTTC

V gene: TRBV2
J gene: TRBJ1-5
clone size: NA
D gene: TRBD1
CDR3 protein: CASSPGQFNQPQHF
CDR3 DNA: TGTGCCAGCAGCCCGGGACAGTTCAATCAGCCCCAGCATTTT

V gene: TRBV6-1
J gene: TRBJ2-1
clone size: NA
D gene: TRBD1
CDR3 protein: CASSEDRGQFF
CDR3 DNA: TGTGCCAGCAGTGAAGACAGGGGGCAGTTCTTC

V gene: TRBV27
J gene: TRBJ2-7
clone size: NA
D gene: TRBD2
CDR3 protein: CASSYGLAGGLYEQYF
CDR3 DNA: TGTGCCAGCAGTTACGGACTAGCGGGGGGCCTTTACGAGCAGTACTTC

V gene: TRBV6-2/TRBV6-3
J gene: TRBJ1-1
clone size: NA
D gene: TRBD1
CDR3 protein: CASSPSTGSPNTEAFF
CDR3 DNA: TGTGCCAGCAGTCCATCGACAGGGTCCCCGAACACTGAAGCTTTCTTT

V gene: TRBV9
J gene: TRBJ2-3
clone size: few
D gene: TRBD2
CDR3 protein: CASSAIAGGTDTQYF
CDR3 DNA: TGTGCCAGCAGCGCCATAGCGGGGGGCACAGATACGCAGTATTTT

V gene: TRBV7-9
J gene: TRBJ1-6
clone size: NA
D gene: NA
CDR3 protein: CASSLVSPRNNSPLHF
CDR3 DNA: TGTGCCAGCAGCTTAGTGTCACCTAGGAATAATTCACCCCTCCACTTT

V gene: TRBV6-6
J gene: TRBJ2-1
clone size: NA
D gene: TRBD2
CDR3 protein: CASSYSAGGNEQFF
CDR3 DNA: TGTGCCAGCAGTTACTCTGCGGGGGGGAATGAGCAGTTCTTC

V gene: TRBV2
J gene: TRBJ1-1
clone size: NA
D gene: TRBD1
CDR3 protein: CASRERTGGLNTEAFF
CDR3 DNA: TGTGCCAGCAGGGAGAGGACAGGTGGGTTGAACACTGAAGCTTTCTTT

V gene: TRBV18
J gene: TRBJ1-1
clone size: NA
D gene: NA
CDR3 protein: CASSPTGNTEAFF
CDR3 DNA: TGTGCCAGCTCCCCGACAGGGAACACTGAAGCTTTCTTT

V gene: TRBV11-2
J gene: TRBJ1-3
clone size: NA
D gene: NA
CDR3 protein: CASSPSGNTIYF
CDR3 DNA: TGTGCCAGCAGCCCGTCTGGAAACACCATATATTTT